A selection of T cell receptor beta chains follows, all from one sample in a study of graft-versus-host responses after intestinal transplantation. Method: immunoSEQ multiplex PCR; TCRdb's copy keeps in-frame clones and lacks some. The data show fewer than 25,000 clones, about a third seen once. The sample was alloreactive CD4+ T cells from a mixed lymphocyte reaction culture, taken before transplantation. The source of these receptors is a human patient who was an organ donor for intestinal transplantation. Each CDR3 is given with its conserved first and last residue. The D gene is left open where the match is weak. Only some rows state a clone size, as once, few, many or a class for expanded clones.

D,J,size,V,CDR3,DNA
TRBD2,TRBJ2-2,medium-sized,TRBV2,CASSAGLASAGELFF,TGTGCCAGCAGCGCCGGACTAGCGTCTGCCGGGGAGCTGTTTTTT
-,TRBJ2-1,few,TRBV7-8,CASSAGDPFNEQFF,TGTGCCAGCAGCGCCGGTGATCCGTTCAATGAGCAGTTCTTC
TRBD2,TRBJ2-3,-,TRBV5-1,CASSLATSGSGADTQYF,TGCGCCAGCAGCTTGGCGACTAGCGGGAGTGGAGCAGATACGCAGTATTTT
TRBD2,TRBJ2-2,-,TRBV5-6,CASSPFGLAGRAGELFF,TGTGCCAGCAGCCCATTTGGTCTAGCGGGACGTGCCGGGGAGCTGTTTTTT
-,TRBJ2-3,few,TRBV27,CASSLLDWRADTQYF,TGTGCCAGCAGTTTGCTGGACTGGAGGGCAGATACGCAGTATTTT
-,TRBJ2-7,-,TRBV5-4,CASSPGPALEQYF,TGTGCCAGCAGCCCGGGGCCGGCCCTGGAGCAGTACTTC
-,TRBJ2-1,-,TRBV30,CAWSAGGGTEQFF,TGTGCCTGGAGTGCAGGGGGGGGCACTGAGCAGTTCTTC
-,TRBJ2-1,once,TRBV9,CASSVDLSRNEQFF,TGTGCCAGCAGCGTAGATCTTAGTCGCAATGAGCAGTTCTTC
TRBD1,TRBJ2-6,-,TRBV28,CASSGGQSGANVLTF,TGTGCCAGCAGTGGGGGACAGTCCGGGGCCAACGTCCTGACTTTC
TRBD2,TRBJ2-1,few,TRBV30,CAWSVASGVFYNEQFF,TGTGCCTGGAGTGTGGCTAGCGGGGTGTTCTACAATGAGCAGTTCTTC
TRBD2,TRBJ2-7,few,TRBV5-4,CASSQRDYRDEQYF,TGTGCCAGCAGCCAGAGGGACTACAGAGACGAGCAGTACTTC
-,TRBJ2-7,-,TRBV18,CASSPTSYEQYF,TGTGCCAGCTCACCAACCTCGTACGAGCAGTACTTC
-,TRBJ2-5,-,TRBV7-2,CASSLNIASQETQYF,TGTGCCAGCAGCTTAAACATAGCGAGCCAAGAGACCCAGTACTTC
TRBD2,TRBJ2-1,few,TRBV5-1,CASRDSGRSYNEQFF,TGCGCCAGCAGGGATAGCGGGAGGTCCTACAATGAGCAGTTCTTC
TRBD1,TRBJ2-6,-,TRBV4-1,CASSQDNLRQGAGGANVLTF,TGCGCCAGCAGCCAAGATAATTTGAGACAGGGGGCGGGTGGGGCCAACGTCCTGACTTTC
TRBD1,TRBJ2-1,-,TRBV6-5,CASSYSGGAHNEQFF,TGTGCCAGCAGTTACTCAGGGGGCGCACACAATGAGCAGTTCTTC
TRBD2,TRBJ2-1,medium-sized,TRBV12-5,CASGLGLAGSYNEQFF,TGTGCTAGTGGTTTGGGTCTAGCGGGATCCTACAATGAGCAGTTCTTC
-,TRBJ1-2,few,TRBV6-9,CASSEQGPYGYTF,TGTGCCAGCAGTGAGCAGGGTCCCTATGGCTACACCTTC
TRBD1,TRBJ1-2,-,TRBV19,CASSYRDRVGGYTF,TGTGCCAGTAGTTACCGGGACAGGGTAGGTGGCTACACCTTC
-,TRBJ1-1,few,TRBV11-3,CASSPDGLNTEAFF,TGTGCCAGCAGCCCGGACGGCTTGAACACTGAAGCTTTCTTT
-,TRBJ2-3,medium-sized,TRBV6-6,CASRPRARATYTQYF,TGTGCCAGCAGACCCCGGGCCCGGGCCACATATACGCAGTATTTT
-,TRBJ2-7,-,TRBV6-5,CAVGGLSYEQYF,TGTGCGGTAGGGGGGCTATCCTACGAGCAGTACTTC
-,TRBJ1-2,-,TRBV5-6,CASSYGGNYGYTF,TGTGCCAGCAGCTACGGGGGGAACTATGGCTACACCTTC